This entry features one T cell receptor (beta chain) sequence. No antigen is known for it. No clone much larger than this one lies a single base away; base qualities are absent. The sample is drawn from a study of blood T cells in healthy people across ages (dated by TCRdb to between 2014 and 2016). With respect to the entire study: Template switching captured roughly one uniquely barcoded TCR beta cDNA molecule per two T cells in model experiments. Using deep sequencing normalized with unique cDNA molecular identifiers, the study measured how TCR beta repertoire diversity changes with age. Donors were grouped into four age groups: young (average roughly 15 years), middle-aged (roughly 37), aged (approximately 58) and long-lived (82). The study analyzed two additional independent replicas of 1 million unique cDNA reads from the same blood draw for two donors, one aged 18 to 30 and one aged 80 or older.

The donors were roughly 38 Caucasian individuals from Russia, aged roughly 6 to 100 years, who were systemically healthy. Around 10 milliliters of peripheral blood were drawn from each donor into EDTA-treated Vacutainer tubes. Ficoll-Paque density-gradient centrifugation was used to isolate PBMCs, with at least 7 million obtained per sample. Total RNA was extracted from PBMCs with Trizol reagent, with at least 5 micrograms obtained per sample. Naive CD45RAhigh/CD27high T cell percentages were measured by flow cytometry on a PBMC aliquot from every donor. V is clipped by 8 bases and J by 0 bases, and the sequence between their germline boundaries is 8 bases long. CDR1 SGHTA and CDR2 FQGNSA were looked up in the germline V gene. CDR3 length: 13 amino acids, cysteine to phenylalanine. CDR3 DNA is the only sequence kept; it has 39 bases, read in frame from the first base. Study-wide conclusions, independent of this receptor: Bulk unsorted PBMC profiling prevented conclusive comparison of naive and antigen-experienced compartments. Because the CMV infection status of the donors was unknown, age-related changes in expanded clonotypes may potentially have been confounded. The long-lived group showed more naive CD4+ T cells, fewer expanded clones and increased TCR diversity than the aged group, suggesting age selection. As age increased, observed TCR beta diversity per million T cells dropped in a roughly linear way, and a significant reduction was already evident by age 40. Estimates of total diversity based on one million sequenced T cells were regarded as lower bounds and as underestimates. The percentage of naive T cells measured by flow cytometry correlated strongly with observed TCR beta diversity.

Library construction relied on 5' RACE. The instrument was an Illumina HiSeq 2500. A second PCR of roughly 7 to 11 cycles was performed with a sample-barcoded 5' primer and a J-beta primer mix. A template-switch 5' adaptor carrying 12 random nucleotides introduced a unique molecular identifier onto each TCR beta cDNA molecule. Each sample yielded at least 2.5 million CDR3-containing paired-end reads. The Mint cDNA synthesis kit, primed by a TRBC-specific oligonucleotide, was used to synthesize first-strand cDNA from all RNA. Following uracil-DNA glycosylase treatment, a first 18-cycle PCR with universal primers M1SS and BC2_uni_R was performed on all cDNA. As for the original processing: For normalization, 1 million high-quality reads were randomly selected from each sample, with every read carrying a distinct molecular identifier. Reads with shared molecular identifiers were discarded instead of being binned into consensus sequences. MiTCR, run with a Q25 quality threshold and the strictest error-elimination algorithm, handled CDR3 identification, clonotype clustering and error correction. A nonparametric unseen species model with Euler transformation was used to estimate a lower bound on total TCR beta diversity. The public reads were quality trimmed at Q25 with fastp and then assembled into clones with MiXCR by TCRdb, keeping productive beta chains. Records with the same CDR3 protein are collapsed into one entry carrying the most frequent genes and DNA. The V and J calls shown here were made by TCRdb, not taken from the authors' results. Recorded for this sample are approximately 780,000 distinct CDR3 sequences; roughly 25% of them occurred a single time. The ten largest make up around 2.9% of the sample.

This sample also belongs to another study, concerning T cells of mothers and their children. The second publication reports: The donors were nine systemically healthy Caucasian individuals, made up of three mothers and their six children. cDNA synthesis consumed the entire amount of extracted RNA, loaded at about 1.5 ug RNA in each 15 ul reaction. In the second PCR, sample barcodes and 2-4 random nucleotides were introduced via the M1S primer. More than 9 million TCR beta CDR3 reads were obtained from each mother, and some 3.2 million reads were obtained from each child. TCR recombination output is similarly shaped by thymic selection in related and unrelated pairs, with a minor effect exerted by inherited differences. Normalized repertoire overlap was always slightly but never significantly higher in related than unrelated mother-child pairs. No persistent microchimeric T cell clones were detected, at a sensitivity of 90 to 100 clones per million clonotypes. The study used deep NGS to compare TCR beta repertoires of mothers and children, seeking features distinguishing related mother-child pairs from unrelated individuals. The mean age was roughly 36 +/- 4 years for the mothers and roughly 10 +/- 4 years for the children. After adapters were ligated using NEBNext reagents, the libraries underwent 100+100 nt paired-end sequencing on an Illumina HiSeq 2000. To avoid cross-contamination, the mother libraries and the child libraries were prepared a month apart and sequenced in separate runs. For each donor, somewhere between about 500,000 and 2,300,000 distinct TCR beta clonotypes were identified. Naive TCR beta clonotypes were estimated from low-frequency clonotypes matched to each donor's FACS-determined naive share, without sorting.

The TCR originated in a boy aged 5-17 years in good health. The receptor chain draws on TRBV7-2 and TRBJ1-3, with the D gene call left open. The sample comprised blood. The CDR3 has the sequence CASRRPSGNTIYF. The bases read TGTGCCAGCCGCCGGCCCTCTGGAAACACCATATATTTT.